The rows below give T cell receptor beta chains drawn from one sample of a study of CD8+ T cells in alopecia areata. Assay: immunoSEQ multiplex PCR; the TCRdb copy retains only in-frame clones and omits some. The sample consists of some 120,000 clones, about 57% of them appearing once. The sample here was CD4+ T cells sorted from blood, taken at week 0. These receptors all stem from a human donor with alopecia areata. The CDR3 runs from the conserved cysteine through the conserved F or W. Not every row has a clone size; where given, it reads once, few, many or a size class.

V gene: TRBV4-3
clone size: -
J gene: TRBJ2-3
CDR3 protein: CASSQGRLAVADTQYF

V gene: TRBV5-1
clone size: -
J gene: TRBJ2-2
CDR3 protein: CASSEGPRGTGELFF

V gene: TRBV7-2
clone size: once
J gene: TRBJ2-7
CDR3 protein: CASSGPGVGEQYF

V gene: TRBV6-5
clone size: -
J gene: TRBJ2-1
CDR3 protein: CASRLVNEQFF

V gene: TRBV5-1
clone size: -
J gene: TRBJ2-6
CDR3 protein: CASFRDSGANVLTF

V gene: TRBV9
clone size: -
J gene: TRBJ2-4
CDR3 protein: CASFGRLDEDKNIQYF

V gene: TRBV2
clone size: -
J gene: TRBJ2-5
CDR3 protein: CASRLQETQYF

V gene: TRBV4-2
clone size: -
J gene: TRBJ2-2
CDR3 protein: CASSVGQGADTGELFF

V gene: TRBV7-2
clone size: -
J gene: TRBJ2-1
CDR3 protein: CASSSGAGVSNEQFF

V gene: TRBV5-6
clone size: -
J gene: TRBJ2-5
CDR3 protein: CASSTPGEETQYF

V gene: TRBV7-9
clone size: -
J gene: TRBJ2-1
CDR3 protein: CASSFNRDNEQFF

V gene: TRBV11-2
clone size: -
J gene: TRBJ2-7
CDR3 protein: CASSLDRFSYEQYF

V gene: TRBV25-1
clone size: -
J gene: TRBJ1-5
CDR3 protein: CASSGVGSNQPQHF

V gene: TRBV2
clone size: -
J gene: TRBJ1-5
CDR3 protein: CASIFRLNQPQHF

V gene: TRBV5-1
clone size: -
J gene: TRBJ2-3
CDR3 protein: CASSLVSPRPTGTDKPSSTDTQYF

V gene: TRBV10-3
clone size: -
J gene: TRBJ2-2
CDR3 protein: CAISQGLAGELFF

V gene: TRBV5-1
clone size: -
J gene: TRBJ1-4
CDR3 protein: CASSLGMTGLWEKLFF

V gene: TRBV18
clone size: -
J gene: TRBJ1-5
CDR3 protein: CASSPDVNQPQHF

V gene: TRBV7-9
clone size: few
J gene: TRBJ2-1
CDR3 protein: CASSSNHNTGEGYNEQFF

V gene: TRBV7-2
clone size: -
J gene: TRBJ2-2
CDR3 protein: CASSLRGQNTGELFF

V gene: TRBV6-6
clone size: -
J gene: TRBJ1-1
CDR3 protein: CASSYSSGAGNTEAFF

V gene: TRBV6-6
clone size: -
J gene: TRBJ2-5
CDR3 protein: CASNPEGVQETQYF

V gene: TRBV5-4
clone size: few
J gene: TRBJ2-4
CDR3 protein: CASSPRISGQGARNIQYF

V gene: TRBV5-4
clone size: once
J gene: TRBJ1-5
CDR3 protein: CASSFGGNQPQHF

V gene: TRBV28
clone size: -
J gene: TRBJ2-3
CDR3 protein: CASISGSRADTQYF

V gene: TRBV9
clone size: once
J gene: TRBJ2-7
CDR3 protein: CASSVRDGLTYEQYF

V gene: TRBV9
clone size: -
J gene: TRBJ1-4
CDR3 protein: CASSVEPNNEKLFF

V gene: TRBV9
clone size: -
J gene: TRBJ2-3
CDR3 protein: CASSLTSTDTQYF

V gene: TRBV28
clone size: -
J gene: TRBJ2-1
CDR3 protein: CASSPWTGTSTYNEQFF

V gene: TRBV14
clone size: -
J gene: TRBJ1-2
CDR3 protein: CASSYHGGTSYGYTF

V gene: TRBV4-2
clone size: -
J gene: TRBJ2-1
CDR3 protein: CASSHTGTSGDDEQFF